These 25 T cell receptor beta chains came from one sample sequenced in a study of blood T cell repertoires in COVID-19. Using immunoSEQ multiplex PCR, the repertoire was profiled, and TCRdb retains in-frame clones only, with some absent. The profile shows more than 45,000 clones, 75% to 90% of them singletons. Source material: peripheral blood. These receptors all stem from a woman aged 80 or older with COVID-19, enrolled during active disease.

The genes are TRBV30 and TRBJ1-2; possibly TRBD1 for D (6 bases). Looked up from germline, CDR1 is GTSNPN and CDR2 is SVGIG (reference sequence). This CDR3 comprises 14 residues. V was pared by 2 bases and J by 8 bases, with 18 bases between. The CDR3 nucleotides read TGTGCCTGGAGTCTACTGGGGGCGGCCGGCGGCTACACCTTC. Its translation is CAWSLLGAAGGYTF. Drawing the rest from reference TRBV30 and TRBJ1-2, the complete variable domain is SQTIHQWPATLVQPVGSPLSLECTVEGTSNPNLYWYRQAAGRGLQLLFYSVGIGQISSEVPQNLSASRPQDRQFILSSKKLLLSDSGFYLCAWSLLGAAGGYTFGSGTRLTVV.

The V call is TRBV27, the J call TRBJ2-1; 8 bases are shared with TRBD1. The germline gives CDR1 MNHEY, CDR2 SMNVEV (reference sequence). Losses at the gene ends were 3 bases for V and 2 bases for J; bases not matched to a gene: 3. This CDR3 has 15 residues. The chain's CDR3 is CASSLDRAPYNEQFF. In nucleotides, the CDR3 is TGTGCCAGCAGTTTGGACAGGGCCCCCTACAATGAGCAGTTCTTC.

This chain connects TRBV12-2 to TRBJ1-6; the table gives TRBD1 as D, unverified against the DNA. TRBV12-2 corresponds to a pseudogene. The CDR3 sequence is 16 residues long. This CDR3 is CASRLLNRVHNSPLHF. CDR3 in DNA: TGTGCAAGTCGCTTACTAAACAGGGTCCATAATTCACCCCTCCACTTT.

This clone occurred a few times. The chain employs TRBV9 and TRBJ1-2, with 8 bases fitting TRBD1. Germline-derived CDR1 and CDR2 are SGDLS and YYNGEE. V was clipped by 4 bases and J by 0 bases; unmatched bases: 5. The CDR3 is made up of 15 amino acids. CDR3 in amino acids: CASSRQGATNYGYTF. CDR3 nucleotide sequence: TGTGCCAGCAGCCGTCAGGGGGCTACTAACTATGGCTACACCTTC.

The V and J genes are TRBV7-7 and TRBJ2-1; TRBD2 might be the D (6 bases). Germline V CDR1 and CDR2: SSHAT, FNYEAQ (reference sequence). Trimming removed 5 bases at V and 2 bases at J, with 19 bases between. The CDR3 spans 17 residues. DNA of the CDR3: TGTGCCAGCAGCCCCGGAGGGTCCTGGAGAACCTACAATGAGCAGTTCTTC. It yields the protein CASSPGGSWRTYNEQFF.

The CDR3 DNA is TGTGCCAGCAGCTTGCCCTGGACGAGCGGGGAGCAGTTCTTC. This encodes CASSLPWTSGEQFF. V is TRBV7-2 and J is TRBJ2-1; D might be TRBD2 (6 bases). Trimming removed 3 bases at V and 10 bases at J, with 16 bases between. CDR3 size: 14 residues. Germline V gives CDR1 SGHTA, CDR2 FQGNSA.

The chain is built from TRBV19 and TRBJ1-2; TRBD1 agrees at 7 bases. Germline CDR1 reads LNHDA; CDR2 reads SQIVND (reference sequence). This CDR3 is built from 13 residues. V lost 3 bases, J lost 3 bases, and 1 base stayed unmatched. The CDR3 region is CASSIGQDYGYTF. The CDR3 DNA sequence: TGTGCCAGTAGTATCGGACAGGACTATGGCTACACCTTC.

For the CDR3, the DNA is TGCGCCAGCAGCTTGGGGGGCCGAGCAACTAATGAAAAACTGTTTTTT. As protein: CASSLGGRATNEKLFF. The chain couples TRBV5-1 to TRBJ1-4; D might be TRBD1 (5 bases). The CDR3 has 16 residues. V shed 0 bases and J shed 0 bases, with 9 bases lying between them. Germline V gene lookup returns CDR1 SGHRS and CDR2 YFSETQ.

The chain uses TRBV6-5 and TRBJ1-1; D unclear. The CDR3 has 12 residues. V gave up 6 bases and J gave up 5 bases, with 10 bases separating them. Germline V gene lookup returns CDR1 MNHEY and CDR2 SVGAGI. The CDR3 region is CASSRGNTEAFF. The CDR3 DNA sequence: TGTGCCAGCAGCCGAGGTAATACTGAAGCTTTCTTT.

This clone was counted a single time. The V call is TRBV12-5, the J call TRBJ2-2, with D possibly matching TRBD2 (5 bases). This CDR3 spans 14 amino acids. Trimming left V 7 bases short and J 6 bases short, with 15 bases between. CDR1 and CDR2 (germline): LGHNT, FRNRAP. CDR3 sequence reads: CASALYEGSGELFF. Written as DNA, the CDR3 is TGTGCTAGTGCCCTCTATGAGGGTTCCGGGGAGCTGTTTTTT.

The CDR3 nucleotides are TGTGCCAGCTCACCTCAGGGCGAACTCCTAGATACGCAGTATTTT. Translation: CASSPQGELLDTQYF. The rearrangement uses TRBV18 and TRBJ2-3; perhaps TRBD1 as D (5 bases). Trimming left V 3 bases short and J 5 bases short, with 15 bases between. Germline V gene data show CDR1 as KGHSH and CDR2 as LQKENI. The CDR3 consists of 15 residues.

This clone came up once. The rearrangement joins TRBV5-1 to TRBJ1-6; 8 bases align to TRBD1. CDR1 SGHRS and CDR2 YFSETQ come from the germline V gene. The CDR3 sequence is 18 residues long. The V and J ends lost 0 bases and 9 bases, in that order; junction bases with no gene match: 14. For the CDR3, the DNA is TGCGCCAGCAGCTTGGGACAGGAACAGGGGGGTCGGGGTTCACCCCTCCACTTT. It codes for CASSLGQEQGGRGSPLHF.

The chain is built from TRBV19 and TRBJ2-7; 12 nucleotides match TRBD2. The CDR3 consists of 13 residues. The V gene end was trimmed by 6 bases and the J gene end by 5 bases; junction bases not matched to a gene: 2. Germline assignment: CDR1 LNHDA and CDR2 SQIVND (reference sequence). The CDR3 region has the DNA TGTGCCAGTAGACTAGCGGGGGGCCACGAGCAGTACTTC. This encodes CASRLAGGHEQYF.

The chain combines TRBV27 with TRBJ1-2; no firm D call. Germline CDR1 is MNHEY and CDR2 is SMNVEV (reference sequence). V lost 4 bases, J lost 4 bases, and 10 bases lay in between. The CDR3 totals 13 residues. CDR3 protein: CASSSGLSYGYTF. DNA of the CDR3: TGTGCCAGCAGTTCTGGACTGAGCTATGGCTACACCTTC.

V usage is TRBV19 and J usage is TRBJ1-1, with D possibly being TRBD1 (5 bases). There are 12 residues in the CDR3. Per germline, CDR1 LNHDA and CDR2 SQIVND (reference sequence). With 2 bases removed from V and 8 bases from J, the gap between germline ends came to 9 bases. The CDR3 region is CASSIQGLEAFF. The CDR3 nucleotides are TGTGCCAGTAGTATACAGGGATTAGAAGCTTTCTTT.

Notes on this clone: Germline and junction disagree at one end, which may indicate a read error. The chain joins TRBV7-7 to TRBJ2-1, with TRBD2 identical over 10 bases. Germline V gene data show CDR1 as SSHAT and CDR2 as FNYEAQ (reference sequence). This CDR3 is built from 15 residues. CDR3 bases: TGTGCTAGCAGCCTGCCTAGCGGGGGTGACAATGAGCAGTTCTTC. Amino acid sequence: CASSLPSGGDNEQFF. The variable domain in full, completed from reference TRBV7-7 and TRBJ2-1, reads GAGVSQSPRYKVTKRGQDVTLRCDPISSHATLYWYQQALGQGPEFLTYFNYEAQPDKSGLPSDRFSAERPEGSISTLTIQRTEQRDSAMYRCASSLPSGGDNEQFFGPGTRLTVL.

The chain employs TRBV15 and TRBJ1-1; 7 nucleotides align to TRBD1. The J segment lost 0 bases and the V segment lost 3 bases, leaving 1 base of the junction unmatched. The CDR3 runs 14 residues. Germline loops: CDR1 LNHNV, CDR2 YYDKDF (reference sequence). This chain's CDR3 is CATSRGQLNTEAFF. The CDR3 DNA reads TGTGCCACCAGCAGGGGACAGCTGAACACTGAAGCTTTCTTT.

The chain recombines TRBV28 with TRBJ1-1, with 7 bases lining up with TRBD1. The V gene's germline CDR1 is MDHEN and CDR2 SYDVKM. Trimming cost V 1 base and J 1 base; bases outside gene matches: 3. The CDR3 contains 15 residues. The DNA for the CDR3 is TGTGCCAGCAGTTTATTAGGACAGGCGAACACTGAAGCTTTCTTT. This encodes CASSLLGQANTEAFF.

The chain combines TRBV11-2 with TRBJ2-2; tentative D call: TRBD1 (5 bases). This CDR3 has 14 residues. Per germline, CDR1 SGHAT and CDR2 FQNNGV. V was cut by 8 bases and J by 6 bases, with 16 bases left in between. DNA of the CDR3: TGTGCCAGCTTAGGGGCCTCCGTGGCCGGGGAGCTGTTTTTT. As protein: CASLGASVAGELFF. The full variable domain, its missing parts supplied by reference TRBV11-2 and TRBJ2-2, is EAGVAQSPRYKIIEKRQSVAFWCNPISGHATLYWYQQILGQGPKLLIQFQNNGVVDDSQLPKDRFSAERLKGVDSTLKIQPAKLEDSAVYLCASLGASVAGELFFGEGSRLTVL.

The V gene is TRBV6-2 or TRBV6-3, the J gene TRBJ1-5, with TRBD1 matching 9 bases. The length of the CDR3 is 16 residues. J lost 6 bases, V lost 0 bases, and 6 bases had no gene match. Germline V gene data show CDR1 as MNHEY and CDR2 as SVGEGT. The CDR3 region has the DNA TGTGCCAGCAGTTACTCAAAGGGACAGGGTACTCAGCCCCAGCATTTT. This translates into CASSYSKGQGTQPQHF.

J is TRBJ1-5 and V is TRBV6-5, with 9 bases fitting TRBD1. Trimming took 8 bases from V and 3 from J; bases not matched to a gene: 5. Looked up from germline, CDR1 is MNHEY and CDR2 is SVGAGI. The CDR3 covers 14 residues. Written as DNA, the CDR3 is TGTGCCAGCCCCGGGACAGGGACCAATCAGCCCCAGCATTTT. Amino acids: CASPGTGTNQPQHF.

This chain uses TRBV25-1 with TRBJ2-7; D possibly corresponds to TRBD1 (7 bases). V was trimmed by 7 bases and J by 3 bases, leaving 16 bases between them. The CDR3 is 14 residues long. In germline, CDR1 is MGHDK, CDR2 SYGVNS. The CDR3 DNA reads TGTGCCAGCAAGAGACAGGGACTTAACTACGAGCAGTACTTC. It yields the protein CASKRQGLNYEQYF.

The rearrangement joins TRBV29-1 to TRBJ2-7; 8 positions match TRBD1. CDR3 size: 13 residues. The trim removed 4 bases at V and 7 bases at J, leaving 9 bases unmatched. Germline V gene sequence: CDR1 SQVTM, CDR2 ANQGSEA. CDR3 bases: TGCAGCGTTGTGGCAGGGGGCATGGGGGAGCAGTACTTC. This encodes CSVVAGGMGEQYF.

The genes are TRBV7-3 and TRBJ2-2; 7 bases are shared with TRBD1. Losses at the gene ends were 2 bases for V and 4 bases for J; bases not matched to a gene: 13. The CDR3 loop spans 18 amino acids. Germline CDR1 SGHTA, CDR2 FQGTGA. This CDR3 is CASSLSRQGNVGTGELFF. Here the CDR3 DNA reads TGTGCCAGCAGCTTATCGCGACAGGGAAATGTTGGCACCGGGGAGCTGTTTTTT.

The gene calls are TRBV10-1 and TRBJ1-1; D is uncertain. CDR3 size: 13 residues. The V end was cut by 6 bases, the J end by 3 bases, with 11 bases between. CDR1 WNHNN and CDR2 SYGVQD come from the germline V gene (reference sequence). This CDR3 is CASSSGSYTEAFF. The CDR3 DNA reads TGCGCCAGCAGCTCGGGATCCTACACTGAAGCTTTCTTT.